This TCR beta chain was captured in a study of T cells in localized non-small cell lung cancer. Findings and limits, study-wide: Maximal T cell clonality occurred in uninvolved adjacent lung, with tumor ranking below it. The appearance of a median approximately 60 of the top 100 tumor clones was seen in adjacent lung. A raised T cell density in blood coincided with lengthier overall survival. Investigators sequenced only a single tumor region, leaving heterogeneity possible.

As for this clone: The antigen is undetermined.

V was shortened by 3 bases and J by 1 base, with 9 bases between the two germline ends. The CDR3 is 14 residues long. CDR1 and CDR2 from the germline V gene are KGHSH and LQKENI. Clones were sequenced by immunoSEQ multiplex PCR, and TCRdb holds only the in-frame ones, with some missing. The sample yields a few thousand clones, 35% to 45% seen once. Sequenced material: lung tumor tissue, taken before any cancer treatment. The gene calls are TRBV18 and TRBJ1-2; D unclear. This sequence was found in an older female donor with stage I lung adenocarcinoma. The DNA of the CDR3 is TGTGCCAGCTCACCTCCCCCTCTTAACTATGGCTACACCTTC. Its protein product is CASSPPPLNYGYTF.